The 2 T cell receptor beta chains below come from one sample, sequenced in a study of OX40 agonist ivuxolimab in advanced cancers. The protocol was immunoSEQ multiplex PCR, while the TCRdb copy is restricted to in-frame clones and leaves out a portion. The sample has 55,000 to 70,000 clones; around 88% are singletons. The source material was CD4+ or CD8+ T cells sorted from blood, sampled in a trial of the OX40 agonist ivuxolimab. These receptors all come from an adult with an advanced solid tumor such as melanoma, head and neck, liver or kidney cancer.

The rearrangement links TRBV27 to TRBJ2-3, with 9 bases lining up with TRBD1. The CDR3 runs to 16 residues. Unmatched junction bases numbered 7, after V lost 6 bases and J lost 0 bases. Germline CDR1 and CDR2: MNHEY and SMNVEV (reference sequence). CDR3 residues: CASSPGQGPSTDTQYF. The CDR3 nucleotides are TGTGCCAGCAGCCCGGGACAGGGTCCTAGCACAGATACGCAGTATTTT.

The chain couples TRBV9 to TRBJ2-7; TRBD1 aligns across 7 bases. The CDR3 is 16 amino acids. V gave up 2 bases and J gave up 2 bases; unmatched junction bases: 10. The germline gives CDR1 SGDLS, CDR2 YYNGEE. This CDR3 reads CASSVLGDSQAYEQYF. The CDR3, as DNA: TGTGCCAGCAGCGTCCTTGGGGACAGTCAAGCCTACGAGCAGTACTTC. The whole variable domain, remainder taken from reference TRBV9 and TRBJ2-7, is DSGVTQTPKHLITATGQRVTLRCSPRSGDLSVYWYQQSLDQGLQFLIQYYNGEERAKGNILERFSAQQFPDLHSELNLSSLELGDSALYFCASSVLGDSQAYEQYFGPGTRLTVT.